These 18 T cell receptor beta chains were all obtained from the same sample, sequenced in a study of cytomegalovirus exposure and HLA in healthy donors. A multiplex PCR was run with 60 Vbeta primers and 13 Jbeta primers. Data came from immunoSEQ multiplex PCR; TCRdb stores just in-frame clones and leaves some out. The sample yields approximately 140,000 clones, around 80% seen once. Sequencing was performed on PBMCs. Receptors were obtained from a man younger than 30 in good health and CMV-seropositive.

V and J are TRBV4-2 and TRBJ2-7, with TRBD2 identical over 12 bases. Germline CDR1 and CDR2: LGHNA and YNFKEQ. This CDR3 region has 17 residues. Trimming took 2 bases from V and 0 from J; bases not matched to a gene: 5. The CDR3 nucleotides read TGTGCCAGCAGCCAATCCTGGACTAGCGGGACCTCCTACGAGCAGTACTTC. As protein: CASSQSWTSGTSYEQYF.

The chain employs TRBV7-3 and TRBJ2-1; possible D gene TRBD1, 6 bases. The germline CDR1 and CDR2 sequences are SGHTA and FQGTGA. The length of the CDR3 is 16 residues. The V gene lost 5 bases and the J gene lost 6 bases, with 20 bases spanning the gap. Here the CDR3 DNA reads TGTGCCAGCAGCGCTGAGACAGGTTCGTTATTCAATGAGCAGTTCTTC. The encoded protein is CASSAETGSLFNEQFF.

The V and J genes are TRBV27 and TRBJ2-2; D is undetermined. The CDR3 covers 12 residues. V was trimmed by 3 bases and J by 8 bases, leaving 7 bases between them. Germline V CDR1 and CDR2: MNHEY, SMNVEV (reference sequence). DNA of the CDR3: TGTGCCAGCAGTTTCCCCGGGGGGGAGCTGTTTTTT. Protein: CASSFPGGELFF.

In the case of this clone: Other DNA sequences in this sample translate to the same CDR3. The CDR3 DNA follows: TGTGCCAGCGGGGACAGAGGGAATCAGCCCCAGCATTTT. It translates to CASGDRGNQPQHF. The genes are TRBV9 and TRBJ1-5, with TRBD1 matching over 7 bases. The V gene's germline CDR1 is SGDLS and CDR2 YYNGEE. The CDR3 contains 13 residues. With V trimmed by 7 bases and J by 4 bases, 5 bases remained unmatched. Based on the CDR3 plus reference TRBV9 and TRBJ1-5, the full variable domain is DSGVTQTPKHLITATGQRVTLRCSPRSGDLSVYWYQQSLDQGLQFLIQYYNGEERAKGNILERFSAQQFPDLHSELNLSSLELGDSALYFCASGDRGNQPQHFGDGTRLSIL.

The gene calls are TRBV6-6 and TRBJ1-1; no clear D gene. Germline CDR1 MNHNY, CDR2 SVGAGI (reference sequence). The length of the CDR3 is 14 residues. The V end lost 0 bases, the J end lost 3 bases, and 8 bases lay between the germline ends. CDR3: CASSYSMRDTEAFF. The CDR3 nucleotides read TGTGCCAGCAGTTACTCGATGAGGGACACTGAAGCTTTCTTT.

The gene calls are TRBV28 and TRBJ2-7; 7 bases map to TRBD1. The germline V gene encodes CDR1 MDHEN and CDR2 SYDVKM. Germline trimming cut 7 bases from V and 5 bases from J; bases unmatched to any gene: 11. The CDR3 runs 14 residues. CDR3 bases: TGTGCCAGCACAATGACAGGGTATCGAAACGAGCAGTACTTC. As protein: CASTMTGYRNEQYF.

The CDR3 loop reads CAWSSGTGGINEQFF. The CDR3 bases are TGTGCCTGGAGTTCCGGGACAGGGGGTATCAATGAGCAGTTCTTC. The chain employs TRBV30 and TRBJ2-1, with 11 nucleotides matching TRBD1. Germline assignment: CDR1 GTSNPN and CDR2 SVGIG (reference sequence). CDR3 length: 15 residues. Losses at the gene ends were 2 bases for V and 6 bases for J; bases not matched to a gene: 6.

This clone showed up just a few times. J is TRBJ1-1 and V is TRBV5-6; D is perhaps TRBD1 (5 bases). V lost 4 bases and J lost 1, with 11 bases in between. The CDR3 is 14 amino acids. CDR1 SGHDT and CDR2 YYEEEE come from the germline V gene. This chain's CDR3 is CASSTTGENTEAFF. Here the CDR3 DNA reads TGTGCCAGCAGCACCACAGGTGAGAACACTGAAGCTTTCTTT.

The chain employs TRBV6-1 and TRBJ2-7; 11 bases are a match to TRBD2. Germline values: CDR1 MNHNS, CDR2 SASEGT. This CDR3 contains 14 residues. After removal of 6 bases from V and 7 bases from J, the junction contained 8 bases not matched to a gene. The CDR3 spells CASRGRSGRGEQYF. CDR3 DNA: TGTGCCAGCAGGGGGCGTAGCGGGAGGGGAGAGCAGTACTTC.

The chain joins TRBV19 to TRBJ1-1; D unclear. The CDR3 has 13 residues. Germline loops: CDR1 LNHDA, CDR2 SQIVND (reference sequence). The ends were cut back, 2 bases at V and 1 base at J, with 5 bases in the middle. The CDR3 nucleotides read TGTGCCAGTAGTATAACTCGGAACACTGAAGCTTTCTTT. Translation: CASSITRNTEAFF.

The gene calls are TRBV9 and TRBJ2-2, with D hard to call. Germline V gene lookup returns CDR1 SGDLS and CDR2 YYNGEE. V gave up 1 base and J gave up 7 bases, with 5 bases separating them. This CDR3 has 12 amino acids. This CDR3 reads CASSVIYGELFF. CDR3 DNA sequence: TGTGCCAGCAGCGTAATTTACGGGGAGCTGTTTTTT. The full variable domain, with the rest looked up from reference TRBV9 and TRBJ2-2, is DSGVTQTPKHLITATGQRVTLRCSPRSGDLSVYWYQQSLDQGLQFLIQYYNGEERAKGNILERFSAQQFPDLHSELNLSSLELGDSALYFCASSVIYGELFFGEGSRLTVL.

The gene calls are TRBV4-2 and TRBJ1-5; no clear D gene. This CDR3 contains 14 residues. The germline V gene has CDR1 LGHNA and CDR2 YNFKEQ. V was trimmed by 0 bases and J by 1 base, leaving 4 bases between them. The CDR3 sequence is CASSQDLSNQPQHF. The CDR3 bases are TGTGCCAGCAGCCAAGATTTAAGCAATCAGCCCCAGCATTTT.

This chain uses TRBV6-6 with TRBJ2-5, with D possibly matching TRBD1 (5 bases). The V end was cut by 6 bases, the J end by 1 base, with 6 bases between. The length of the CDR3 is 12 residues. Per germline, CDR1 MNHNY and CDR2 SVGAGI (reference sequence). The DNA for the CDR3 is TGTGCCAGCAGGGGGCGCCAAGAGACCCAGTACTTC. The encoded protein is CASRGRQETQYF.

The V gene is TRBV10-2, the J gene TRBJ1-5; TRBD1 matches at 7 bases. CDR1 is WSHSY, CDR2 SAAADI, per germline. This CDR3 spans 12 amino acids. V shed 6 bases and J 5 bases; nucleotides not matched to a gene: 1. Here the CDR3 reads CASSDRDQPQHF. The CDR3, as DNA: TGCGCCAGCAGCGACAGGGATCAGCCCCAGCATTTT.

This clone appeared a single time. The rearrangement links TRBV10-2 to TRBJ1-5, with a possible D match to TRBD1 (6 bases). In germline, CDR1 is WSHSY, CDR2 SAAADI. CDR3 length equals 13 residues. V lost 8 bases, J lost 9 bases, and 17 bases lay in between. CDR3 coding DNA: TGCGCCAGCGGCGATCAGGGACAAGGGCCCCAGCATTTT. Translating gives CASGDQGQGPQHF.

The chain carries TRBV28 and TRBJ1-2; 7 nucleotides match TRBD1. In germline, CDR1 is MDHEN, CDR2 SYDVKM. The CDR3 is made up of 13 amino acids. V shed 7 bases and J 2 bases; nucleotides not matched to a gene: 4. DNA of the CDR3: TGTGCCAGCACCCGGGGACAGAACTATGGCTACACCTTC. It yields the protein CASTRGQNYGYTF.

This clone was seen just once. The junction and the germline gene differ at one end; a read error may be behind it. The V and J genes are TRBV7-9 and TRBJ1-1; D is ambiguous. CDR1 is SEHNR, CDR2 FQNEAQ, per germline (reference sequence). This CDR3 spans 12 amino acids. CDR3 in amino acids: CSSTPRGTEAFF. CDR3 DNA: TGTTCCAGCACCCCCCGGGGAACTGAAGCTTTCTTT.

A single count supports this clone. J is TRBJ2-7 and V is TRBV5-4, with TRBD1 matching over 10 bases. The CDR3 has 15 amino acids. Germline V gene lookup returns CDR1 SGHNT and CDR2 YYREEE (reference sequence). V shed 0 bases, J shed 7 bases, and the junction held 7 bases outside the gene matches. As DNA, the CDR3 is TGTGCCAGCAGCTTGGGGGGGACAGGGGTGAGAGAGCAGTACTTC. Its translation: CASSLGGTGVREQYF. Full variable domain (missing parts from reference TRBV5-4 and TRBJ2-7): ETGVTQSPTHLIKTRGQQVTLRCSSQSGHNTVSWYQQALGQGPQFIFQYYREEENGRGNFPPRFSGLQFPNYSSELNVNALELDDSALYLCASSLGGTGVREQYFGPGTRLTVT.